The clone carrying this T cell receptor (beta chain) was picked up one time. Its matching antigen is unknown. Sequencing was performed with immunoSEQ multiplex PCR; in TCRdb, only in-frame clones are kept and a portion is missing. Of about 140,000 clones listed, 85% to 95% are singletons. This CDR3 is built from 16 residues. The V gene's germline CDR1 is MNHEY and CDR2 SVGAGI. Trimming stripped 0 bases from V and 5 bases from J, with 17 bases between. These data come from a study of T cell responses to AZD1222 COVID-19 vaccine. The study's findings and limits: Regions left unmutated in variants are reportedly the target of nearly half of spike-specific TCRs. Among AZD1222 vaccinees, only six or seven were seropositive at baseline. Repertoires were sampled only after the peak T cell response. The donor group comprised mostly white British people and more females; the analysis possibly underestimated clonal diversity.

V gene TRBV6-5 combines with J gene TRBJ2-7; maybe TRBD1 (5 bases). The sequence derives from an adult who received the AZD1222 COVID-19 vaccine. The sample was peripheral blood, taken 28 days after the second AZD1222 dose. The CDR3: CASSYSRDLPRDEQYF. The CDR3 DNA reads as TGTGCCAGCAGTTACTCCCGCGACTTACCCAGGGACGAGCAGTACTTC.